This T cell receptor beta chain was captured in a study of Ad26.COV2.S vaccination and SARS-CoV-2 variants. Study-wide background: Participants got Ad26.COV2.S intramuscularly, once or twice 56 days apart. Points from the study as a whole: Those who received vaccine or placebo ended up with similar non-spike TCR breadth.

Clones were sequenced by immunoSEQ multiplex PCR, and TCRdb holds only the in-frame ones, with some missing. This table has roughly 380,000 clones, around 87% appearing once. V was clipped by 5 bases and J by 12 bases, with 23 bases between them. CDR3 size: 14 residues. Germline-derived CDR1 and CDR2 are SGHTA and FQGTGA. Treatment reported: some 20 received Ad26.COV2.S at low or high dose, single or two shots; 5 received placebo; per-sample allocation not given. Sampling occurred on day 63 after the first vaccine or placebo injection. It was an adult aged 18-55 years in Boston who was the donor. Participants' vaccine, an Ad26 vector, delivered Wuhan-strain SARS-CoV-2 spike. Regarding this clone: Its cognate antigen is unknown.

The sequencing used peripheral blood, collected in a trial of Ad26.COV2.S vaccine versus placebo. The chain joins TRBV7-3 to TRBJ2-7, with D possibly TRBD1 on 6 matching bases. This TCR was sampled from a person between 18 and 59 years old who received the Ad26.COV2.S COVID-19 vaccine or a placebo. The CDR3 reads CASSPSGTPDSLYF. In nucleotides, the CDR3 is TGTGCCAGCAGCCCAAGTGGGACACCCGACTCTCTGTACTTC.